The subject of this entry is one TCR beta chain. The sample is drawn from a study of monozygotic twins with inflammatory bowel disease. TCRdb re-called the 5' RACE reads and catalogs CDR3 proteins one per entry, DNA excluded. The table lists approximately 200,000 distinct CDR3 sequences, with less than 9% in the top ten. The germline V gene encodes CDR1 LGHNA and CDR2 YNFKEQ. CDR3 size: 15 residues. The sequencing sample was made of blood. This chain uses TRBV4-2 with TRBJ2-7; TCRdb returns TRBD1, unconfirmable since there is no DNA. The source is a human donor with ulcerative colitis or Crohn's disease, or a healthy co-twin of an affected twin (not recorded which). CDR3 protein: CASSQDRQFPYEQYF.